This passage covers 15 T cell receptor beta chains from one sample sequenced in a study of blood T cell repertoires in COVID-19. Generated by immunoSEQ multiplex PCR, the TCRdb table keeps only in-frame clones and is missing some. The sample shows approximately 220,000 clones, about 87% of them seen only once. The sequencing sample was made of PBMCs or T cells enriched from blood (not recorded which). These receptors originate from a woman aged 25-40 years who had recovered from COVID-19.

The chain carries TRBV7-9 and TRBJ2-7, with a possible D match to TRBD2 (5 bases). The CDR3 has 15 amino acids. The germline gives CDR1 SEHNR, CDR2 FQNEAQ (reference sequence). V was trimmed by 2 bases and J by 0 bases, leaving 11 bases between them. For the CDR3, the DNA is TGTGCCAGCAGCTTATCGGGGTCCGGCTCCTACGAGCAGTACTTC. As protein: CASSLSGSGSYEQYF. Full variable domain (rest looked up from reference TRBV7-9 and TRBJ2-7): DTGVSQNPRHKITKRGQNVTFRCDPISEHNRLYWYRQTLGQGPEFLTYFQNEAQLEKSRLLSDRFSAERPKGSFSTLEIQRTEQGDSAMYLCASSLSGSGSYEQYFGPGTRLTVT.

The genes are TRBV7-6 and TRBJ1-2, with TRBD1 as a possible D gene (5 bases). CDR1 SGHVS and CDR2 FNYEAQ come from the germline V gene. CDR3 length: 15 residues. V lost 4 bases to trimming and J lost 5 bases, with 17 bases between them. For the CDR3, the DNA is TGTGCCAGCAGCTCAACCCCAGGGAATCTGTATGGCTACACCTTC. It specifies CASSSTPGNLYGYTF.

The chain carries TRBV13 and TRBJ1-3; D is ambiguous. The germline V gene has CDR1 PRHDT and CDR2 FYEKMQ (reference sequence). The germline V and J ends were trimmed by 2 bases and 4 bases, with 3 bases remaining between them. CDR3 size: 12 residues. CDR3 region: CASSLLGNTIYF. DNA of the CDR3: TGTGCCAGCAGCTTACTGGGAAACACCATATATTTT. The full variable domain, with the rest looked up from reference TRBV13 and TRBJ1-3, is AAGVIQSPRHLIKEKRETATLKCYPIPRHDTVYWYQQGPGQDPQFLISFYEKMQSDKGSIPDRFSAQQFSDYHSELNMSSLELGDSALYFCASSLLGNTIYFGEGSWLTVV.

CDR3 sequence reads: CASSSQGLNQPQHF. CDR3 nucleotide sequence: TGTGCCAGTAGTAGCCAGGGTCTTAATCAGCCCCAGCATTTT. This chain uses TRBV19 with TRBJ1-5, with D possibly TRBD1 on 5 matching bases. The CDR3 spans 14 residues. Germline-derived CDR1 and CDR2 are LNHDA and SQIVND (reference sequence). Deletions cut 4 bases from V and 4 bases from J, with 11 bases between. The variable domain in full, with the rest retrieved from reference TRBV19 and TRBJ1-5, is DGGITQSPKYLFRKEGQNVTLSCEQNLNHDAMYWYRQDPGQGLRLIYYSQIVNDFQKGDIAEGYSVSREKKESFPLTVTSAQKNPTAFYLCASSSQGLNQPQHFGDGTRLSIL.

The rearrangement links TRBV4-2 to TRBJ1-2; D gene uncertain. V dropped 1 base and J dropped 7 bases, with 10 bases sitting between them. Per germline, CDR1 LGHNA and CDR2 YNFKEQ. The CDR3 totals 13 residues. In nucleotides, the CDR3 is TGTGCCAGCAGCCAAGTCCGTGGTAGTGGCTACACCTTC. Amino acids: CASSQVRGSGYTF.

V gene TRBV7-9 combines with J gene TRBJ1-1; tentatively, D is TRBD1 (5 bases). In germline, CDR1 is SEHNR, CDR2 FQNEAQ (reference sequence). The CDR3 has 13 residues. Trimming took off 3 bases at V and 0 bases at J, with 5 bases between the two ends. The CDR3 protein is CASSLTVNTEAFF. The CDR3, as DNA: TGTGCCAGCAGCTTGACAGTGAACACTGAAGCTTTCTTT.

This rearrangement joins TRBV19 to TRBJ1-6; D remains ambiguous. CDR1 is LNHDA, CDR2 SQIVND, per germline (reference sequence). V shed 2 bases and J shed 9 bases, with 20 bases lying between them. This CDR3 contains 17 residues. The CDR3 nucleotides are TGTGCCAGTAGTATATCTCAGGTCTCAATAGCGGGTTCACCCCTCCACTTT. It translates to CASSISQVSIAGSPLHF.

This chain connects TRBV6-2 or TRBV6-3 to TRBJ2-2; weak D call: TRBD1 (6 bases). The CDR3 is 14 amino acids. The germline V gene has CDR1 MNHEY and CDR2 SVGEGT. V gave up 5 bases and J gave up 7 bases, with 14 bases separating them. The CDR3 sequence: CASSKTGQGGELFF. The CDR3 coding sequence is TGTGCCAGCAGTAAAACAGGGCAGGGCGGGGAGCTGTTTTTT.

The chain joins TRBV7-6 to TRBJ1-2, with D tentatively TRBD1 (5 bases). The CDR3 loop spans 18 amino acids. Germline V gives CDR1 SGHVS, CDR2 FNYEAQ. V was shortened by 3 bases and J by 4 bases, with 24 bases between the two germline ends. DNA of the CDR3: TGTGCCAGCAGCTTGGGTTCCCCGACAGCGCAGACGATCTATGGCTACACCTTC. Translating it yields CASSLGSPTAQTIYGYTF.

The CDR3 reads CASSPGQVGLGSWTNTGELFF. CDR3 DNA: TGCGCCAGCAGCCCGGGACAGGTAGGGCTGGGGTCGTGGACGAACACCGGGGAGCTGTTTTTT. J is TRBJ2-2 and V is TRBV4-1; TRBD1 matches at 8 bases. The CDR3 is 21 amino acids. Germline values: CDR1 MGHRA, CDR2 YSYEKL. The V and J ends lost 4 bases and 0 bases, in that order; junction bases with no gene match: 19.

The chain recombines TRBV5-1 with TRBJ1-5; 9 bases align to TRBD1. CDR1 and CDR2 (germline): SGHRS, YFSETQ. J gave up 1 base and V 5 bases, and 4 bases lay outside the gene matches. The CDR3 covers 15 residues. The CDR3 nucleotides are TGCGCCAGCAGAGAGACAGGGGGAAGCAATCAGCCCCAGCATTTT. This translates into CASRETGGSNQPQHF.

This sequence joins TRBV5-4 and TRBJ2-5; D gene unclear. This CDR3 is 14 amino acids long. Germline V gives CDR1 SGHNT, CDR2 YYREEE (reference sequence). V was cut by 2 bases and J by 5 bases, with 13 bases left in between. CDR3 in DNA: TGTGCCAGCAGCTTAACTGCCAGGTCGGAGACCCAGTACTTC. Protein sequence: CASSLTARSETQYF. Based on the CDR3 plus reference TRBV5-4 and TRBJ2-5, the full variable domain is ETGVTQSPTHLIKTRGQQVTLRCSSQSGHNTVSWYQQALGQGPQFIFQYYREEENGRGNFPPRFSGLQFPNYSSELNVNALELDDSALYLCASSLTARSETQYFGPGTRLLVL.

The CDR3 loop reads CATSRDSRGIYEQYF. The CDR3 DNA is TGTGCCACCAGCAGAGATAGTAGGGGGATCTACGAGCAGTACTTC. The chain couples TRBV15 to TRBJ2-7, with D possibly TRBD1 on 6 matching bases. This CDR3 region has 15 residues. From germline, CDR1 is LNHNV and CDR2 YYDKDF (reference sequence). V was cut by 0 bases and J by 3 bases, with 12 bases left in between.

CDR3: CASSQVGIAGDEQYF. The CDR3 DNA is TGTGCCAGCAGCCAAGTTGGTATAGCGGGCGACGAGCAGTACTTC. The chain is built from TRBV4-2 and TRBJ2-7; TRBD2 matches at 7 bases. CDR1 and CDR2 (germline): LGHNA, YNFKEQ. The ends lost 1 base at V and 5 bases at J; junction bases unmatched: 8. The CDR3 runs 15 residues.

V and J are TRBV10-1 and TRBJ2-5, with 9 bases fitting TRBD2. Trimming at V came to 6 bases and at J to 5 bases, leaving 10 bases not matched to a gene. This CDR3 has 15 amino acids. Germline CDR1 is WNHNN and CDR2 is SYGVQD (reference sequence). Here the CDR3 reads CASSYPAGGGETQYF. CDR3 DNA: TGCGCCAGCAGCTACCCAGCGGGGGGCGGTGAGACCCAGTACTTC.